This entry lists 30 T cell receptor beta chains sequenced from one sample in a study of OX40 agonist ivuxolimab in advanced cancers. TCRdb keeps only in-frame clones here, not all; method: immunoSEQ multiplex PCR. This table holds 80,000 to 100,000 clones, about nine tenths found once. The sequencing used CD4+ or CD8+ T cells sorted from blood, collected in a trial of the OX40 agonist ivuxolimab. These receptors all stem from an adult with an advanced solid tumor such as melanoma, head and neck, liver or kidney cancer.

The V call is TRBV9, the J call TRBJ1-2; 8 bases map to TRBD1. From germline, CDR1 is SGDLS and CDR2 YYNGEE. CDR3 length equals 14 residues. J gave up 6 bases and V 4 bases, and 8 bases lay outside the gene matches. The CDR3 reads CASSPGTGGNGYTF. For the CDR3, the DNA is TGTGCCAGCAGCCCCGGGACAGGCGGAAATGGCTACACCTTC.

The chain employs TRBV19 and TRBJ1-3; D may be TRBD1 (5 bases). In germline, CDR1 is LNHDA, CDR2 SQIVND (reference sequence). This CDR3 spans 14 amino acids. The V end was cut by 7 bases, the J end by 6 bases, with 16 bases between. This CDR3 is CASTPSGRENTIYF. CDR3 nucleotide sequence: TGTGCCAGTACTCCGTCGGGCAGGGAAAACACCATATATTTT.

On this clone itself: The sample contains more than one DNA sequence encoding this CDR3. The chain couples TRBV28 to TRBJ1-1; no reliable D call. In germline, CDR1 is MDHEN, CDR2 SYDVKM. Trimming removed 5 bases from V and 0 bases from J, with 13 bases in between. The CDR3 extends over 15 amino acids. Here the CDR3 DNA reads TGTGCCAGCAGTCCTCCCCCAGGTATGAACACTGAAGCTTTCTTT. It translates to CASSPPPGMNTEAFF.

V and J are TRBV2 and TRBJ1-2, with a tentative D call TRBD1 (5 bases). The CDR3 has 14 residues. Germline V lookup: CDR1 SNHLY, CDR2 FYNNEI. V was clipped by 5 bases and J by 9 bases, with 19 bases between them. The CDR3 DNA reads as TGTGCCAGCAGTCCGGGACCGACCCCTCCCCGCTACACCTTC. Its protein product is CASSPGPTPPRYTF.

This chain links TRBV4-1 with TRBJ2-5; 8 bases map to TRBD1. Trimming cost V 4 bases and J 3 bases; bases outside gene matches: 7. CDR1 is MGHRA and CDR2 is YSYEKL in the germline V gene. This CDR3 comprises 15 residues. In DNA, the CDR3 is TGCGCCAGCAGCCCCTCCGGGACAGGAGAAGAGACCCAGTACTTC. This gives the protein CASSPSGTGEETQYF.

The chain couples TRBV19 to TRBJ2-1; 11 bases fit TRBD2. The CDR3 has 19 amino acids. Germline values: CDR1 LNHDA, CDR2 SQIVND (reference sequence). V trimming: 2 bases; J trimming: 7 bases; junction bases outside the gene matches: 16. The CDR3, as DNA: TGTGCCAGTAGTATAAGGGTACCAGGGGTGGGACTAGCGGTAAATGAGCAGTTCTTC. It specifies CASSIRVPGVGLAVNEQFF.

This clone was picked up one time. The V call is TRBV5-8, the J call TRBJ2-1, with 9 bases aligning to TRBD2. The germline CDR1 and CDR2 sequences are SGHTS and YDEGEE. Germline trimming cut 2 bases from V and 9 bases from J; bases unmatched to any gene: 9. The CDR3 contains 15 residues. Here the CDR3 DNA reads TGTGCCAGCAGCTTTCTTAGCGGGAGCGGAGTTGAGCAGTTCTTC. Its protein is CASSFLSGSGVEQFF. Combining the CDR3 with reference TRBV5-8 and TRBJ2-1 gives the whole variable domain EAGVTQSPTHLIKTRGQQATLRCSPISGHTSVYWYQQALGLGLQFLLWYDEGEERNRGNFPPRFSGRQFPNYSSELNVNALELEDSALYLCASSFLSGSGVEQFFGPGTRLTVL.

This chain joins TRBV7-9 and TRBJ2-2; perhaps TRBD1 as D (6 bases). Trimming removed 3 bases at V and 4 bases at J, with 12 bases between. The CDR3 extends over 15 amino acids. Looked up from germline, CDR1 is SEHNR and CDR2 is FQNEAQ (reference sequence). The CDR3 bases are TGTGCCAGCAGCTTCTACAGGGCGGGCACCGGGGAGCTGTTTTTT. It translates to CASSFYRAGTGELFF.

There are a few counts of this clone. This chain connects TRBV28 to TRBJ2-1; 9 nucleotides agree with TRBD1. Germline CDR1 MDHEN, CDR2 SYDVKM. The CDR3 loop spans 15 amino acids. Trimming at V came to 7 bases and at J to 3 bases, leaving 7 bases not matched to a gene. As DNA, the CDR3 is TGTGCCAGCATCCTTACGGGACAGGGCTACAATGAGCAGTTCTTC. Translated: CASILTGQGYNEQFF.

This rearrangement joins TRBV7-9 to TRBJ2-1; D may correspond to TRBD1 or TRBD2 (6 bases each). The CDR3 sequence is 14 residues long. The germline CDR1 and CDR2 sequences are SEHNR and FQNEAQ (reference sequence). The V and J ends lost 8 bases and 0 bases respectively, with 11 bases between them. DNA for the CDR3: TGTGCCAGCCGGGGGCGGACCTCCTACAATGAGCAGTTCTTC. It yields the protein CASRGRTSYNEQFF.

This rearrangement joins TRBV7-2 to TRBJ2-5; TRBD2 aligns across 12 bases. Losses at the gene ends were 5 bases for V and 9 bases for J; bases not matched to a gene: 19. The CDR3 consists of 18 residues. Germline lookup yields CDR1 SGHTA and CDR2 FQGNSA. The CDR3 is CASSPPGTRTSGVAAQYF. Written as DNA, the CDR3 is TGTGCCAGCAGCCCACCGGGGACAAGGACTAGCGGGGTCGCGGCCCAGTACTTC.

J is TRBJ2-5 and V is TRBV5-1; D unresolved. This CDR3 region has 14 residues. CDR1 is SGHRS, CDR2 YFSETQ, per germline. V was trimmed by 4 bases and J by 2 bases, leaving 12 bases between them. CDR3 region: CASSPPGRQETQYF. The CDR3 nucleotides read TGCGCCAGCAGCCCCCCGGGCAGACAAGAGACCCAGTACTTC.

This chain links TRBV5-1 with TRBJ1-3; the D gene is possibly TRBD1 (6 bases). Between the trimmed V and J ends, which lost 1 base and 2 bases, there was a span of 10 bases. Germline-derived CDR1 and CDR2 are SGHRS and YFSETQ. The CDR3 has 15 residues. The CDR3 reads CASSLTTGTGNTIYF. CDR3 nucleotide sequence: TGCGCCAGCAGCTTGACCACAGGGACTGGAAACACCATATATTTT.

The sample holds one count of this clone. The chain is built from TRBV6-5 and TRBJ1-5; D is ambiguous. Germline lookup yields CDR1 MNHEY and CDR2 SVGAGI. V lost 6 bases and J lost 14, with 17 bases in between. The CDR3 has 12 residues. CDR3 amino acids: CASSSTGTWEHF. CDR3 DNA: TGTGCCAGCAGCTCTACGGGAACTTGGGAGCATTTT.

In this sample, this clone turned up once. The CDR3 spells CASSWAGTGSDEQYF. The CDR3 coding sequence is TGCGCCAGCAGCTGGGCCGGGACAGGGTCCGACGAGCAGTACTTC. The chain links TRBV5-1 to TRBJ2-7; 9 bases fit TRBD1. The CDR3 sequence is 15 residues long. The V gene's germline CDR1 is SGHRS and CDR2 YFSETQ. V was pared by 3 bases and J by 5 bases, with 9 bases of the junction left unmatched.

The CDR3 spells CASSLMTSGKAYEQYF. The CDR3 DNA follows: TGTGCCAGCAGTCTGATGACTAGCGGGAAGGCGTACGAGCAGTACTTC. The V and J genes are TRBV27 and TRBJ2-7, with 11 bases lining up with TRBD2. V gave up 5 bases and J gave up 4 bases; unmatched junction bases: 10. The CDR3 totals 16 residues. CDR1 is MNHEY and CDR2 is SMNVEV in the germline V gene (reference sequence).

This clone was recorded once. The rearrangement uses TRBV18 and TRBJ1-5; D gene unclear. V gave up 5 bases and J gave up 7 bases, with 15 bases separating them. The CDR3 consists of 14 residues. CDR1 KGHSH and CDR2 LQKENI come from the germline V gene. The CDR3 DNA reads as TGTGCCAGCTCATATGGGGTGACGCGGCAGCCCCAGCATTTT. Protein sequence: CASSYGVTRQPQHF.

This chain links TRBV2 with TRBJ2-2, with 7 bases fitting TRBD2. This CDR3 is built from 19 residues. Germline V gives CDR1 SNHLY, CDR2 FYNNEI. V shed 3 bases and J 6 bases; nucleotides not matched to a gene: 19. The CDR3 reads CASSDRVPGGGLNAGELFF. The DNA of the CDR3 is TGTGCCAGCAGTGACAGGGTCCCGGGGGGAGGGCTTAACGCCGGGGAGCTGTTTTTT.

The chain carries TRBV18 and TRBJ2-7, with D possibly matching TRBD1 (7 bases). Germline V lookup: CDR1 KGHSH, CDR2 LQKENI. The CDR3 extends over 15 amino acids. The V and J ends lost 6 bases and 3 bases respectively, with 18 bases between them. The CDR3 loop reads CASSPAGGPGYEQYF. CDR3 coding DNA: TGTGCCAGCTCCCCGGCAGGGGGGCCCGGCTACGAGCAGTACTTC.

The rearrangement joins TRBV18 to TRBJ2-5, with 7 bases identical to TRBD2. Germline-derived CDR1 and CDR2 are KGHSH and LQKENI. This CDR3 contains 16 residues. Germline trimming cut 1 base from V and 0 bases from J; bases unmatched to any gene: 5. In DNA, the CDR3 is TGTGCCAGCTCACCACTGCCTAGCGGCCACCAAGAGACCCAGTACTTC. Translating it yields CASSPLPSGHQETQYF.

The chain joins TRBV7-9 to TRBJ2-3, with TRBD2 matching 13 bases. This CDR3 comprises 16 residues. Germline V lookup: CDR1 SEHNR, CDR2 FQNEAQ (reference sequence). The V segment lost 5 bases and the J segment 5 bases; nucleotides outside the gene matches: 7. CDR3 in DNA: TGTGCCAGCAGCCAAGGACTAGCGGGAGTGGTAGATACGCAGTATTTT. As protein: CASSQGLAGVVDTQYF.

The chain recombines TRBV12-5 with TRBJ2-1; D is uncertain. The germline V gene encodes CDR1 LGHNT and CDR2 FRNRAP. The CDR3 loop spans 11 amino acids. V dropped 2 bases and J dropped 9 bases, with 5 bases sitting between them. CDR3 residues: CASGLLGEQFF. The DNA for the CDR3 is TGTGCTAGTGGTTTGCTCGGTGAGCAGTTCTTC. The variable domain in full, with the rest retrieved from reference TRBV12-5 and TRBJ2-1, is DARVTQTPRHKVTEMGQEVTMRCQPILGHNTVFWYRQTMMQGLELLAYFRNRAPLDDSGMPKDRFSAEMPDATLATLKIQPSEPRDSAVYFCASGLLGEQFFGPGTRLTVL.

The gene calls are TRBV2 and TRBJ1-3; no firm D call. CDR1 SNHLY and CDR2 FYNNEI come from the germline V gene. The length of the CDR3 is 12 residues. Trimming shortened V by 6 bases and J by 4 bases, and 7 bases separated the two germline ends. For the CDR3, the DNA is TGTGCCAGCAGCACCGAGGGAAACACCATATATTTT. This codes for CASSTEGNTIYF.

The gene calls are TRBV2 and TRBJ1-2; D ambiguous. The V end lost 6 bases, the J end lost 0 bases, and 14 bases lay between the germline ends. The germline CDR1 and CDR2 sequences are SNHLY and FYNNEI. CDR3 length equals 15 residues. DNA for the CDR3: TGTGCCAGCAGCCCTCGGGCAGCCCCTAACTATGGCTACACCTTC. Translating gives CASSPRAAPNYGYTF.

This clone has only a few counts. This rearrangement joins TRBV19 to TRBJ1-2; unclear D gene. The CDR3 has 12 residues. Germline lookup yields CDR1 LNHDA and CDR2 SQIVND (reference sequence). Trimming took off 10 bases at V and 5 bases at J, with 14 bases between the two ends. CDR3: CATQGGPYGYTF. DNA of the CDR3: TGTGCCACTCAAGGAGGGCCTTATGGCTACACCTTC.

This clone is a singleton in its sample. The V gene is TRBV7-9, the J gene TRBJ2-2; D not certain. V was trimmed by 3 bases and J by 4 bases, leaving 12 bases between them. Germline CDR1 SEHNR, CDR2 FQNEAQ (reference sequence). The CDR3 consists of 15 residues. The CDR3 coding sequence is TGTGCCAGCAGCTTTTCTACTTTGGGCACCGGGGAGCTGTTTTTT. Amino acid sequence: CASSFSTLGTGELFF.

The genes are TRBV20-1 and TRBJ2-7, with D unresolved. The V gene's germline CDR1 is DFQATT and CDR2 SNEGSKA (reference sequence). The V and J ends lost 5 bases and 6 bases respectively, with 11 bases between them. CDR3 length: 11 residues. DNA for the CDR3: TGCAGTGCTGCACCGGGTTCCGAGCAGTACTTC. Amino acids: CSAAPGSEQYF.

The chain recombines TRBV18 with TRBJ1-2, with unresolved D. The germline V and J ends were trimmed by 2 bases and 2 bases, with 12 bases remaining between them. CDR3 length equals 15 residues. Germline CDR1 is KGHSH and CDR2 is LQKENI. As DNA, the CDR3 is TGTGCCAGCTCACCAGGACTTTTCGGAAACTATGGCTACACCTTC. Its translation is CASSPGLFGNYGYTF.

This clone came up once. The chain carries TRBV28 and TRBJ1-2, with 7 bases aligning to TRBD1. V gave up 2 bases and J gave up 6 bases; unmatched junction bases: 6. Germline V gives CDR1 MDHEN, CDR2 SYDVKM. The CDR3 is 14 amino acids. As DNA, the CDR3 is TGTGCCAGCAGTTTAGCACAGGGGATCCATGGCTACACCTTC. Encoded protein: CASSLAQGIHGYTF.

The gene calls are TRBV5-3 and TRBJ2-2; 16 nucleotides line up with TRBD2. TRBV5-3 is an ORF, with its function uncertain. The V segment lost 4 bases and the J segment 7 bases; nucleotides outside the gene matches: 1. CDR3 length: 15 residues. The CDR3 DNA follows: TGTGCCAGAAGCGGGACTAGCGGGAGGGGCGGGGAGCTGTTTTTT. This translates into CARSGTSGRGGELFF.